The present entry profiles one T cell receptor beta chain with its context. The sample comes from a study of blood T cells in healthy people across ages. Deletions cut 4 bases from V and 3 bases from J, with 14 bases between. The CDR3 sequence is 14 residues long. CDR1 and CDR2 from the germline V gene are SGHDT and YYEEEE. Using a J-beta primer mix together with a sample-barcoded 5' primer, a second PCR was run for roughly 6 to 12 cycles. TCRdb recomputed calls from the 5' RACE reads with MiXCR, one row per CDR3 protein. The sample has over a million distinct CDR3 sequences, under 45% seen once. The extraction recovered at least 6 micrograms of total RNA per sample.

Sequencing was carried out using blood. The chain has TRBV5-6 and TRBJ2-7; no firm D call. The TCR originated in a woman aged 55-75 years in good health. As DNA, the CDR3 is TGTGCCAGCAGCCCAATGAGCTACAACTACGAGCAGTACTTC. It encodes CASSPMSYNYEQYF.